In its sample, the clone carrying this TCR beta chain was seen once. Its antigen is currently unknown. Trimming shortened V by 6 bases and J by 7 bases, and 16 bases separated the two germline ends. The CDR3 length is 13 residues. The V gene's germline CDR1 is SNHLY and CDR2 FYNNEI. The assay was immunoSEQ multiplex PCR, and TCRdb's table has in-frame clones only and misses some. The table lists some 83,000 clones, more than 85% of them singletons. This sample was included in a study of OX40 agonist ivuxolimab in advanced cancers. Overall study context: Recorded diagnoses for dose-escalation patients were hepatocellular carcinoma, melanoma, renal cell or head and neck cancer. Findings and caveats of the study: Averaged across samples, CD8+ T cells carried more expanded clones than CD4+ did. Blood T cells, both CD4+ and CD8+, expanded clonally by week 6 at 0.1 to 3.0 mg/kg.

The clonotype originates from an adult with an advanced solid tumor such as melanoma, head and neck, liver or kidney cancer. This chain links TRBV2 with TRBJ2-7; TRBD1 is a possible D gene (6 bases). The source was CD4+ or CD8+ T cells sorted from blood, collected in a trial of the OX40 agonist ivuxolimab. CDR3 coding DNA: TGTGCCAGCAGCGAGGGACACTCGGGGGAGCAGTACTTC. This encodes CASSEGHSGEQYF.